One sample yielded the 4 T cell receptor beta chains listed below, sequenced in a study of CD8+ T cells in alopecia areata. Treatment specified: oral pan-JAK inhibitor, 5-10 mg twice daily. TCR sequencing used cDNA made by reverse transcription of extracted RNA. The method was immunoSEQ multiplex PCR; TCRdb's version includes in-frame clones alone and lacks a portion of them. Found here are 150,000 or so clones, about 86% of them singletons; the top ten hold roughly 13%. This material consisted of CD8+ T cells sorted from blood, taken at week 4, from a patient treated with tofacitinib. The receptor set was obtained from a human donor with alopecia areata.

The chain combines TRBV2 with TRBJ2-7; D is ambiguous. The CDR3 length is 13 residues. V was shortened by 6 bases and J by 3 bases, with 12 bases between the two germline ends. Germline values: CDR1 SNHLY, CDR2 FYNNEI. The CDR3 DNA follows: TGTGCCAGCAGGGATTCTTTGGGCTACGAGCAGTACTTC. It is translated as CASRDSLGYEQYF.

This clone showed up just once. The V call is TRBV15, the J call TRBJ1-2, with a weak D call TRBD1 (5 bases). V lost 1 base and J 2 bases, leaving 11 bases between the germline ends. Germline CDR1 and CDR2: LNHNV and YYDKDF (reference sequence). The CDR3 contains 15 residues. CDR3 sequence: CATSRGGGDNYGYTF. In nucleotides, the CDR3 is TGTGCCACCAGCAGAGGAGGAGGGGACAACTATGGCTACACCTTC.

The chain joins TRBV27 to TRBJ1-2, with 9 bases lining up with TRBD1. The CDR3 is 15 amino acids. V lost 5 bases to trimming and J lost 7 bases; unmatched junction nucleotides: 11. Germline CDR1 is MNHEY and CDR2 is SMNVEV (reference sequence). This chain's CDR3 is CASSPSTGGLGGYTF. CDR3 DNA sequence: TGTGCCAGCAGTCCCTCGACAGGGGGGCTTGGTGGCTACACCTTC.

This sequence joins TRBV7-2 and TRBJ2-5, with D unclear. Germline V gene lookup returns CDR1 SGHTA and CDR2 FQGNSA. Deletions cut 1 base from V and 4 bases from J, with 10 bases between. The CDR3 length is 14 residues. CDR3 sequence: CASSLVGQIETQYF. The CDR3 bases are TGTGCCAGCAGCTTAGTAGGCCAGATAGAGACCCAGTACTTC.